This entry is about one T cell receptor beta chain. Using immunoSEQ multiplex PCR, the repertoire was profiled, and TCRdb retains in-frame clones only, with some absent. This sample yields over 25,000 clones, of which just under 90% are seen a single time; 1.6% belongs to the top ten. This sample is part of a study of control samples from healthy donors and cancer patients. The CDR3 consists of 14 residues. Germline CDR1 reads LNHDA; CDR2 reads SQIVND (reference sequence). The V end was cut by 7 bases, the J end by 0 bases, with 10 bases between. V is TRBV19 and J is TRBJ2-1, with D possibly being TRBD2 (5 bases). Sequenced input: PBMCs. This receptor was identified in a woman aged 40 to 50 with lung cancer. The CDR3 DNA reads as TGTGCCAGTACCCCCGGGATCTCCTACAATGAGCAGTTCTTC. Protein: CASTPGISYNEQFF.